This T cell receptor (beta chain) is from a study of shared clonotypes between healthy human individuals. Study information: The study enrolled two women and three men aged 18 to 49. Study conclusions and caveats: Relative to clonotypes present in all four donors, those not shared had lower generation probabilities. Shared clonotypes: about 5.3% naive CD4, around 3.5% naive CD8, 2% to 2.5% memory CD4, more than 0.3% memory CD8.

Partitioning of CD4+ cells yielded a CD45RA+ naive subset and a CD45RA-negative memory subset. Comment on this clone: Its cognate antigen is unknown.

Germline V lookup: CDR1 MNHEY, CDR2 SVGAGI. V was cut by 6 bases and J by 3 bases, with 12 bases left in between. There are 13 residues in the CDR3. Profiling relied on immunoSEQ multiplex PCR, and the TCRdb table lists in-frame clones only, not all of them. The sample yields hundreds of thousands of clones, around three quarters seen once. The chain carries TRBV6-5 and TRBJ2-7, with D tentatively TRBD1 or TRBD2 (5 bases each). The receptor was isolated from a woman in her 30s in good health. Sequencing was done on a sample of memory CD4+ T cells sorted from blood. Subset reported: CD45RA-negative fraction. The CDR3 spells CASSKRDGYEQYF. The CDR3 nucleotides are TGTGCCAGCAGCAAAAGGGACGGCTACGAGCAGTACTTC.